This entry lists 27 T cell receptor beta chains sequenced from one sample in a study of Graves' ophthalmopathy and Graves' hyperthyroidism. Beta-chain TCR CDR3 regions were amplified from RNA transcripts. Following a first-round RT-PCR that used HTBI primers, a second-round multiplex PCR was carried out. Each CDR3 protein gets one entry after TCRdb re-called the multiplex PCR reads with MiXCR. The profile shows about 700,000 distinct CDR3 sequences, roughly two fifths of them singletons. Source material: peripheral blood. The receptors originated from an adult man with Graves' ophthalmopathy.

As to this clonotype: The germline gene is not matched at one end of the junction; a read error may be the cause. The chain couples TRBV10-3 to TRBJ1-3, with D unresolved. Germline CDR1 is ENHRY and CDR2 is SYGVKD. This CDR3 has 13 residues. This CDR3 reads CASSYGQGNTIYF. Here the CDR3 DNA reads TGTGCCAGCAGTTACGGCCAGGGAAACACCATATATTTT.

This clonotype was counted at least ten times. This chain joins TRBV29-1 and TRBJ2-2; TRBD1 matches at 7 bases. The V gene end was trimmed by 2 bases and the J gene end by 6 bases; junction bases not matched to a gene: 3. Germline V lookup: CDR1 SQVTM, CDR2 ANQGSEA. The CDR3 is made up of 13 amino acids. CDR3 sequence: CSVETGDSGELFF. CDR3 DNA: TGCAGCGTTGAAACAGGGGATTCCGGGGAGCTGTTTTTT.

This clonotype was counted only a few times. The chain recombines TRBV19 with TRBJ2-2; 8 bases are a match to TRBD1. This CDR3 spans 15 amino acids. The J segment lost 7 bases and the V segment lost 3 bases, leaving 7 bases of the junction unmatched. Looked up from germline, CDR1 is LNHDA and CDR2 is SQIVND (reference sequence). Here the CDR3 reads CASSMPRQGHGELFF. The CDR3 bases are TGTGCCAGTAGTATGCCTAGACAGGGGCACGGGGAGCTGTTTTTT.

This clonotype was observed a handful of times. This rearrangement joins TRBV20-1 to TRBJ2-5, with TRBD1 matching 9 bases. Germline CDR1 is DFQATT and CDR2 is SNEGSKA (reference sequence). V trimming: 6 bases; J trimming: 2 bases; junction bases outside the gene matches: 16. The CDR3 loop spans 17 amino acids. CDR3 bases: TGCAGTGCCACAGACACAACAGGGGGCGCCTGGCAAGAGACCCAGTACTTC. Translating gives CSATDTTGGAWQETQYF.

The chain's CDR3 is CASSVVGQGTYGQHF. CDR3 nucleotides: TGTGCCAGCAGTGTAGTGGGACAGGGGACTTATGGACAGCATTTT. This rearrangement joins TRBV25-1 to TRBJ1-5; 10 bases fit TRBD1. V shed 4 bases, J shed 13 bases, and the junction held 13 bases outside the gene matches. There are 15 residues in the CDR3. In germline, CDR1 is MGHDK, CDR2 SYGVNS.

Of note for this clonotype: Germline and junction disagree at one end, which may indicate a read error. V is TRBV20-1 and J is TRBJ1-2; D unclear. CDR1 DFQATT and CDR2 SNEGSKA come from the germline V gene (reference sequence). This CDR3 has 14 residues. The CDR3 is CSAREIGRDYGYIF. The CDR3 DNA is TGCAGTGCTAGAGAGATAGGGAGAGACTATGGCTACATCTTC.

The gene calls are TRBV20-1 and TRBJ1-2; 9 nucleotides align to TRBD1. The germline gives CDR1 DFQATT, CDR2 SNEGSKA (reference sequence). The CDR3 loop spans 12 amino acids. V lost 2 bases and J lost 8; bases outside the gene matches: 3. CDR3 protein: CSARRGQGGYTF. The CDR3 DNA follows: TGCAGTGCTAGACGGGGACAGGGAGGCTACACCTTC.

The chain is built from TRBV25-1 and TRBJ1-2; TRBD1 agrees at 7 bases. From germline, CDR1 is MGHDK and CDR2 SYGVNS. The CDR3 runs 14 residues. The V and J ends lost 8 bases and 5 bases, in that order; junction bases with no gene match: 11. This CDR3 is CASVWGDRDYGYTF. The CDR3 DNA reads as TGTGCCAGCGTTTGGGGCGACAGGGATTATGGCTACACCTTC.

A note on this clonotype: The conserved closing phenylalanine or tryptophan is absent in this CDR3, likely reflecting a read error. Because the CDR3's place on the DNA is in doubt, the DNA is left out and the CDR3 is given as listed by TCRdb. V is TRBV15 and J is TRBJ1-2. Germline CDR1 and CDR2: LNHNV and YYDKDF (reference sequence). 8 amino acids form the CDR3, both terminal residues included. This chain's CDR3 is CATSRDRV.

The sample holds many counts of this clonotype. The DNA of the CDR3 is TGCAGCGTTCGACAGGGGGCGCGTAATTCACCCCTCCACTTT. It encodes CSVRQGARNSPLHF. The genes are TRBV29-1 and TRBJ1-6; 10 bases align to TRBD1. Germline trimming cut 5 bases from V and 6 bases from J; bases unmatched to any gene: 4. Germline values: CDR1 SQVTM, CDR2 ANQGSEA. CDR3 length: 14 amino acids.

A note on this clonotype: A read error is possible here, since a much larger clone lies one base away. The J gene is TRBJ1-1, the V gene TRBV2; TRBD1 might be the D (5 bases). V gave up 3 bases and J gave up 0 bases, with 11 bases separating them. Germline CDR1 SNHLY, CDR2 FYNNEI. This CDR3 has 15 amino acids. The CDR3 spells CASSEGRTMNTEAFF. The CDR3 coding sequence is TGTGCCAGCAGTGAGGGGCGCACCATGAACACTGAAGCTTTCTTT.

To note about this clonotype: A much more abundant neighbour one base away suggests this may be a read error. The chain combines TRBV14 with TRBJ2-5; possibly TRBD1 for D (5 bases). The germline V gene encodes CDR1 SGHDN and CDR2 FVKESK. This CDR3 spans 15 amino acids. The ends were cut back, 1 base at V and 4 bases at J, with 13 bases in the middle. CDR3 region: CASSQGAGLRETQYF. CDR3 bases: TGTGCCAGCAGCCAAGGGGCAGGGTTACGAGAGACCCAGTACTTC.

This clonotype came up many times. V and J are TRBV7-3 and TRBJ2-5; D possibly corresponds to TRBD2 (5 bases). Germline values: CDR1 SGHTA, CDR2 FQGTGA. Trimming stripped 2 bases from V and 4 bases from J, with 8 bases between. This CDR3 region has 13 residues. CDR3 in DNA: TGTGCCAGCAGCTTATTCAGCGGAGAGACCCAGTACTTC. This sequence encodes CASSLFSGETQYF. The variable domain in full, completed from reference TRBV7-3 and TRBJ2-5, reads GAGVSQTPSNKVTEKGKYVELRCDPISGHTALYWYRQSLGQGPEFLIYFQGTGAADDSGLPNDRFFAVRPEGSVSTLKIQRTERGDSAVYLCASSLFSGETQYFGPGTRLLVL.

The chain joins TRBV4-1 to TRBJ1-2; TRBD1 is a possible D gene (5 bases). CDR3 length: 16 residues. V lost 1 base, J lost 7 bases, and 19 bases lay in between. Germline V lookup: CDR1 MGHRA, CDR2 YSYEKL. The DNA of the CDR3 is TGCGCCAGCAGCCAAGTGGGAAGGGGACCCTACGGTGGCTACACCTTC. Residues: CASSQVGRGPYGGYTF.

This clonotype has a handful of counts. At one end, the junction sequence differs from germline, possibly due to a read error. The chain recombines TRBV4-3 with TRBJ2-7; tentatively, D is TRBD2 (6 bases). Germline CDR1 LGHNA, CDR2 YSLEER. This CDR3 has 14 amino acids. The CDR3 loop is CASSQGLLSYEQYF. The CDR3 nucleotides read TGCGCCAGTAGCCAAGGACTACTTTCCTACGAGCAGTACTTC.

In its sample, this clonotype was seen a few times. The chain's CDR3 is CASSPTRDRLDQPQHF. The CDR3 nucleotides are TGCGCCAGCAGCCCCACCCGGGATCGATTGGACCAGCCCCAGCATTTT. The chain recombines TRBV4-1 with TRBJ1-5, with D hard to call. The CDR3 is 16 residues long. Trimming removed 4 bases from V and 7 bases from J, with 20 bases in between. CDR1 is MGHRA, CDR2 YSYEKL, per germline.

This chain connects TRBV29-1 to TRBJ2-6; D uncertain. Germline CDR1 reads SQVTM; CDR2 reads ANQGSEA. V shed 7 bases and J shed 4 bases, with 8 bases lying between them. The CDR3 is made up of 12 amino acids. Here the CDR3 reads CSAADGANVLTF. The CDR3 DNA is TGCAGCGCCGCCGACGGGGCCAACGTCCTGACTTTC.

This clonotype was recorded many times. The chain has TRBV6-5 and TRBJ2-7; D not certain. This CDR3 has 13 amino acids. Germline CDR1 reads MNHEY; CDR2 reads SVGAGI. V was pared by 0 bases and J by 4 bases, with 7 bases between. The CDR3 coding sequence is TGTGCCAGCAGTTACTCGGCTAGTTACGAGCAGTACTTC. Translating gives CASSYSASYEQYF.

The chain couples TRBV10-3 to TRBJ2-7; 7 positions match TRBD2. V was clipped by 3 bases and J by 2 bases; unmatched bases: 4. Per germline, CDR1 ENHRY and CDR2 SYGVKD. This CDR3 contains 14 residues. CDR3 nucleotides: TGTGCCATCAGTGAAAGGGGACTAACCTACGAGCAGTACTTC. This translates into CAISERGLTYEQYF.

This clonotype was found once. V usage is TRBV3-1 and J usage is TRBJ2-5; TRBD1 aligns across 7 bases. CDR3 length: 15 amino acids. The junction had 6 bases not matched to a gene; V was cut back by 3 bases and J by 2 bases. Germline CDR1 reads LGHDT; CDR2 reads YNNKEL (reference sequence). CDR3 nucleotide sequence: TGTGCCAGCAGCCACAGCTGGGACAGACAAGAGACCCAGTACTTC. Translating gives CASSHSWDRQETQYF.

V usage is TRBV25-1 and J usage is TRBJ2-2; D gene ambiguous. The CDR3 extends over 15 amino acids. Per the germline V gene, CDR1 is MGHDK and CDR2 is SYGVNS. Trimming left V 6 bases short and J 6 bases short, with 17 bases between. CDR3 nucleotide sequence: TGTGCCAGCAGCCCCTGGTCAAAAAGGTCCGGGGAGCTGTTTTTT. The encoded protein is CASSPWSKRSGELFF.

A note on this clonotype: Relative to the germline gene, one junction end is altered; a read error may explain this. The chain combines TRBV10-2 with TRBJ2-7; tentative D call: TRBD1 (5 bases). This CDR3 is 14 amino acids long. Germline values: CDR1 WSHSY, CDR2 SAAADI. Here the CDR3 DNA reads TGTGCCAGCAGGGTCGGTCAGCCCAGTTACGAGCAGTACTTC. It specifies CASRVGQPSYEQYF.

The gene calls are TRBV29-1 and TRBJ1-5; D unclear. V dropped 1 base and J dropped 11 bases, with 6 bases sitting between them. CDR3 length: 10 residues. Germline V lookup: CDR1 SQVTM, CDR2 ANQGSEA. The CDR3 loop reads CSVEGRTQHF. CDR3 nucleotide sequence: TGCAGCGTTGAAGGTCGGACCCAGCATTTT. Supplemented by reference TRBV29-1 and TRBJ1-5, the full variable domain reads SAVISQKPSRDICQRGTSLTIQCQVDSQVTMMFWYRQQPGQSLTLIATANQGSEATYESGFVIDKFPISRPNLTFSTLTVSNMSPEDSSIYLCSVEGRTQHFGDGTRLSIL.

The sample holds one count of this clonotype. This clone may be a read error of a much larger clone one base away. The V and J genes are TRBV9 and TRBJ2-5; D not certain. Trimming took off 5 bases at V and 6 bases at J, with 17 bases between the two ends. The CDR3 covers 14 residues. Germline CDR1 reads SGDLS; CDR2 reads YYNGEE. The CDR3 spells CASSDQHPHQTQYF. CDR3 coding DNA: TGTGCCAGCAGTGACCAGCATCCCCACCAGACCCAGTACTTC.

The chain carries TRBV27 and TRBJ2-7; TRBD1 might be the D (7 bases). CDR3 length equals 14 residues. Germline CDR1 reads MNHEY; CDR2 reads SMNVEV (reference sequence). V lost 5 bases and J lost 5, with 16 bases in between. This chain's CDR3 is CASSPRDSKDEQYF. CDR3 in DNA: TGTGCCAGCAGTCCGCGGGACAGTAAGGACGAGCAGTACTTC.

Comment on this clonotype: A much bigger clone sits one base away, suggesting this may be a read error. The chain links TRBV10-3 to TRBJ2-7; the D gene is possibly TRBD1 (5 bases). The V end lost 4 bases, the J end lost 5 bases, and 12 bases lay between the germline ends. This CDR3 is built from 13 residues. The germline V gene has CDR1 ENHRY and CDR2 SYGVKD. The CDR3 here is CAISGREGDEQYF. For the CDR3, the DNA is TGTGCCATCAGTGGAAGAGAAGGGGACGAGCAGTACTTC.

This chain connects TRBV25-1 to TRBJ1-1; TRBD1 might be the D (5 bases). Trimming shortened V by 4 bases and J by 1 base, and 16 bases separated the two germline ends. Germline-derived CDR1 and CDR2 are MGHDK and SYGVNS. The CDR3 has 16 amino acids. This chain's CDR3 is CASSATNLGENTEAFF. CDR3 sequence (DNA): TGTGCCAGCAGTGCCACTAATTTGGGGGAGAACACTGAAGCTTTCTTT.